What follows are 6 T cell receptor beta chains derived from one specimen sequenced in a study of blood T cell repertoires in COVID-19. Produced via immunoSEQ multiplex PCR; TCRdb's table is partial and in-frame only. The sample includes approximately 120,000 clones, about 80% seen only once; the top ten take 35% to 40%. Sequenced sample: peripheral blood. Every receptor here comes from a man between 35 and 55 years old with active or convalescent COVID-19.

About this clone: Distinct nucleotide sequences in the sample also encode this CDR3. The V gene is TRBV5-1, the J gene TRBJ2-7; D is possibly TRBD1 (6 bases). V was trimmed by 7 bases and J by 3 bases, leaving 8 bases between them. The length of the CDR3 is 11 residues. Germline assignment: CDR1 SGHRS and CDR2 YFSETQ. As DNA, the CDR3 is TGCGCCAGCCGAGGGGGCTACGAGCAGTACTTC. It yields the protein CASRGGYEQYF. The complete variable domain, with remaining parts taken from reference TRBV5-1 and TRBJ2-7, reads KAGVTQTPRYLIKTRGQQVTLSCSPISGHRSVSWYQQTPGQGLQFLFEYFSETQRNKGNFPGRFSGRQFSNSRSEMNVSTLELGDSALYLCASRGGYEQYFGPGTRLTVT.

The V gene is TRBV30, the J gene TRBJ1-1; D is undetermined. Between the trimmed V and J ends, which lost 3 bases and 7 bases, there was a span of 9 bases. This CDR3 comprises 11 residues. Germline V gives CDR1 GTSNPN, CDR2 SVGIG (reference sequence). The CDR3 bases are TGTGCCTGGAGCTTACGACTTGAAGCTTTCTTT. Protein sequence: CAWSLRLEAFF.

The chain joins TRBV6-5 to TRBJ1-5; 8 bases align to TRBD1. The CDR3 length is 16 residues. V dropped 4 bases and J dropped 6; count of bases not matched to a gene: 11. The germline V gene encodes CDR1 MNHEY and CDR2 SVGAGI. CDR3 in DNA: TGTGCCAGCAGTTCCTCCGCAGGGGGCCCGTTTCAGCCCCAGCATTTT. Protein: CASSSSAGGPFQPQHF.

This chain joins TRBV5-6 and TRBJ1-1, with a weak D call TRBD1 (6 bases). Per the germline V gene, CDR1 is SGHDT and CDR2 is YYEEEE. Trimming stripped 2 bases from V and 2 bases from J, with 13 bases between. This CDR3 is 15 amino acids long. CDR3 region: CASSFYRTANTEAFF. CDR3 bases: TGTGCCAGCAGCTTCTATAGGACAGCTAACACTGAAGCTTTCTTT.

This rearrangement joins TRBV18 to TRBJ1-1, with D unclear. V dropped 5 bases and J dropped 5 bases, with 21 bases sitting between them. Germline V gives CDR1 KGHSH, CDR2 LQKENI. CDR3 length equals 16 residues. CDR3 nucleotide sequence: TGTGCCAGCTCATCAGCGCGAGCCGGTGGTAGGACTGAAGCTTTCTTT. As protein: CASSSARAGGRTEAFF.

The chain couples TRBV10-2 to TRBJ2-7; 9 bases agree with TRBD2. The CDR3 contains 16 residues. Germline-derived CDR1 and CDR2 are WSHSY and SAAADI. The ends lost 10 bases at V and 0 bases at J; junction bases unmatched: 13. This CDR3 is CATGGLAGPISYEQYF. The CDR3 nucleotides read TGCGCCACGGGGGGGCTAGCGGGACCAATCTCCTACGAGCAGTACTTC.